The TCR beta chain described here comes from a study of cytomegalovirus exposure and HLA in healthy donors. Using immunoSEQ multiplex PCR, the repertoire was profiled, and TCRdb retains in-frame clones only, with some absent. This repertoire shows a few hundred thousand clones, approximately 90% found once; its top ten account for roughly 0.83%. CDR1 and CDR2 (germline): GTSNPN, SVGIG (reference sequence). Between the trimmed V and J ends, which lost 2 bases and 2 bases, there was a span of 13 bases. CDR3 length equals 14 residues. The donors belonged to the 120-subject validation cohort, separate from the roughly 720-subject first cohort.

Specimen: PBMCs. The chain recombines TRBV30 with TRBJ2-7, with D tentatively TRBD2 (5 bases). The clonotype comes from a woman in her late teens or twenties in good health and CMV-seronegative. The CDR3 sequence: CAWSPEGYPYEQYF. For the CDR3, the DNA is TGTGCCTGGAGTCCAGAGGGCTACCCCTACGAGCAGTACTTC.